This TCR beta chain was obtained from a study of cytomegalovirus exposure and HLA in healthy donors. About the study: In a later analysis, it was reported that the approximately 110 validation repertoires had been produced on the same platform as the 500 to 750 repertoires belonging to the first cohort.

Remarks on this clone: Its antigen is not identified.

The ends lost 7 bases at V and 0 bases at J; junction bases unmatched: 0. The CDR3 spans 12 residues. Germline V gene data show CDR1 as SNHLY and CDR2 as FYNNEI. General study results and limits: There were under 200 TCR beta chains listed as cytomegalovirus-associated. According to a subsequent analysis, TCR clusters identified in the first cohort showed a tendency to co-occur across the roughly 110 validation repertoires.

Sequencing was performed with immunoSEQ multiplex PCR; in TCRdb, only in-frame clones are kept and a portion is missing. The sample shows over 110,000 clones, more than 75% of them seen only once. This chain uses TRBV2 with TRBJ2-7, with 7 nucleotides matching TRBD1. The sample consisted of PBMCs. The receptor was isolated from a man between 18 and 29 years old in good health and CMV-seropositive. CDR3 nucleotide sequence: TGTGCCAGCAAGGGGGCCTCCTACGAGCAGTACTTC. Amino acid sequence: CASKGASYEQYF.